This is a list of T cell receptor beta chains from one sample in a study of T cell responses to AZD1222 COVID-19 vaccine. Sequencing used immunoSEQ multiplex PCR; TCRdb keeps in-frame clones, though not all of them. The profile shows around 130,000 clones, about 86% of them singletons. The source material was peripheral blood, sampled on day 0 of AZD1222 vaccination. All receptors derive from an adult in good health. Each CDR3 is given with its conserved first and last residue. Each record gives: D gene, V gene, J gene, clone size, CDR3 protein, CDR3 DNA. D genes are given only for firm matches. Clone size is shown for a subset of rows, as once, few, many or a class of expanded clone.

d_gene: .
v_gene: TRBV7-9
j_gene: TRBJ1-1
abundance: .
CDR3aa: CASSLTRQDPEAFF
CDR3nt: TGTGCCAGCAGCTTAACGAGGCAGGACCCTGAAGCTTTCTTT

d_gene: .
v_gene: TRBV7-9
j_gene: TRBJ1-2
abundance: .
CDR3aa: CASSPEAGSYGYTF
CDR3nt: TGTGCCAGCAGCCCTGAGGCAGGGAGCTATGGCTACACCTTC

d_gene: TRBD2
v_gene: TRBV4-2
j_gene: TRBJ2-1
abundance: once
CDR3aa: CASSQASLAGGANEQFF
CDR3nt: TGTGCCAGCAGCCAAGCCTCCCTAGCGGGGGGGGCCAATGAGCAGTTCTTC

d_gene: TRBD1
v_gene: TRBV27
j_gene: TRBJ1-2
abundance: once
CDR3aa: CASSYMRQGGLDYGYTF
CDR3nt: TGTGCCAGCAGTTACATGAGACAGGGGGGATTGGACTATGGCTACACCTTC

d_gene: .
v_gene: TRBV30
j_gene: TRBJ1-2
abundance: .
CDR3aa: CAWSSANYGYTF
CDR3nt: TGTGCCTGGAGTTCGGCTAACTATGGCTACACCTTC

d_gene: TRBD1
v_gene: TRBV5-8
j_gene: TRBJ1-1
abundance: .
CDR3aa: CASSLVRGTEAFF
CDR3nt: TGTGCCAGCAGCTTGGTCAGGGGGACTGAAGCTTTCTTT

d_gene: TRBD2
v_gene: TRBV24-1
j_gene: TRBJ2-3
abundance: .
CDR3aa: CATSDRTSPSTDTQYF
CDR3nt: TGTGCCACCAGTGATCGGACTAGCCCAAGCACAGATACGCAGTATTTT

d_gene: TRBD2
v_gene: TRBV20-1
j_gene: TRBJ2-5
abundance: .
CDR3aa: CSASILAGVQETQYF
CDR3nt: TGCAGTGCTAGTATCCTAGCGGGAGTGCAAGAGACCCAGTACTTC

d_gene: .
v_gene: TRBV4-1
j_gene: TRBJ2-1
abundance: .
CDR3aa: CASSAPYNEQFF
CDR3nt: TGCGCCAGCAGCGCGCCATACAATGAGCAGTTCTTC

d_gene: .
v_gene: TRBV18
j_gene: TRBJ1-4
abundance: .
CDR3aa: CASSPQDRGTNEKLFF
CDR3nt: TGTGCCAGCTCACCTCAGGACCGGGGGACTAATGAAAAACTGTTTTTT

d_gene: TRBD2
v_gene: TRBV12-3/TRBV12-4
j_gene: TRBJ2-7
abundance: .
CDR3aa: CASSFAGGRQYF
CDR3nt: TGTGCCAGCAGTTTTGCGGGGGGTCGGCAGTACTTC

d_gene: .
v_gene: TRBV9
j_gene: TRBJ1-3
abundance: .
CDR3aa: CASSSTGVGNWDTIYF
CDR3nt: TGTGCCAGCAGCTCCACCGGTGTTGGGAATTGGGACACCATATATTTT

d_gene: .
v_gene: TRBV9
j_gene: TRBJ2-1
abundance: .
CDR3aa: CASSVGGNSYNEQFF
CDR3nt: TGTGCCAGCAGCGTAGGCGGTAACTCCTACAATGAGCAGTTCTTC

d_gene: TRBD2
v_gene: TRBV6-1
j_gene: TRBJ2-5
abundance: .
CDR3aa: CASSEVPGSGTSGQETQYF
CDR3nt: TGTGCCAGCAGTGAAGTGCCAGGATCCGGGACTAGCGGCCAAGAGACCCAGTACTTC

d_gene: .
v_gene: TRBV7-9
j_gene: TRBJ1-4
abundance: .
CDR3aa: CASTEIGRSDEKLFF
CDR3nt: TGTGCCAGCACCGAGATTGGGCGCTCGGATGAAAAACTGTTTTTT

d_gene: .
v_gene: TRBV24-1
j_gene: TRBJ2-1
abundance: .
CDR3aa: CATNSVREGNNEQFF
CDR3nt: TGTGCCACAAATAGCGTAAGAGAGGGGAACAATGAGCAGTTCTTC

d_gene: .
v_gene: TRBV30
j_gene: TRBJ2-2
abundance: .
CDR3aa: CAWFLERTGELFF
CDR3nt: TGTGCCTGGTTTCTCGAACGCACCGGGGAGCTGTTTTTT

d_gene: .
v_gene: TRBV28
j_gene: TRBJ2-1
abundance: .
CDR3aa: CASSPKGYGGRHNEQFF
CDR3nt: TGTGCCAGCAGCCCCAAAGGGTACGGGGGGCGACACAATGAGCAGTTCTTC

d_gene: .
v_gene: TRBV12-3/TRBV12-4
j_gene: TRBJ1-1
abundance: .
CDR3aa: CASSYPDTEAFF
CDR3nt: TGTGCCAGCAGTTACCCGGACACTGAAGCTTTCTTT

d_gene: .
v_gene: TRBV24-1
j_gene: TRBJ1-2
abundance: .
CDR3aa: CATSDPGGAGLVDGYTF
CDR3nt: TGTGCCACCAGTGATCCCGGGGGGGCAGGGTTGGTTGATGGCTACACCTTC

d_gene: .
v_gene: TRBV7-2
j_gene: TRBJ2-3
abundance: .
CDR3aa: CASSISDSGTQYF
CDR3nt: TGTGCCAGCAGTATAAGCGACTCCGGTACGCAGTATTTT

d_gene: .
v_gene: TRBV28
j_gene: TRBJ2-7
abundance: few
CDR3aa: CASSLNGLYEQYF
CDR3nt: TGTGCCAGCAGTTTAAACGGTCTCTACGAGCAGTACTTC

d_gene: .
v_gene: TRBV30
j_gene: TRBJ2-4
abundance: .
CDR3aa: CAWRTGRLTKNIQYF
CDR3nt: TGTGCCTGGAGAACAGGGCGGCTGACCAAAAACATTCAGTACTTC

d_gene: .
v_gene: TRBV7-8
j_gene: TRBJ2-3
abundance: .
CDR3aa: CASSLGYRSDTQYF
CDR3nt: TGTGCCAGCAGCTTAGGTTACCGCTCAGATACGCAGTATTTT

d_gene: .
v_gene: TRBV5-5
j_gene: TRBJ1-1
abundance: .
CDR3aa: CASSAPNTEAFF
CDR3nt: TGTGCCAGCAGCGCCCCGAACACTGAAGCTTTCTTT

d_gene: TRBD1
v_gene: TRBV5-1
j_gene: TRBJ2-7
abundance: .
CDR3aa: CASSLGQAASYEQYF
CDR3nt: TGCGCCAGCAGCCTCGGACAGGCAGCCTCCTACGAGCAGTACTTC

d_gene: .
v_gene: TRBV21-1
j_gene: TRBJ2-1
abundance: once
CDR3aa: CASSKECRLADNEQFF
CDR3nt: TGTGCCAGCAGCAAAGAGTGTAGACTAGCGGACAATGAGCAGTTCTTC

d_gene: .
v_gene: TRBV7-6
j_gene: TRBJ2-5
abundance: .
CDR3aa: CASRQQETQYF
CDR3nt: TGTGCCAGCAGACAACAAGAGACCCAGTACTTC

d_gene: TRBD1
v_gene: TRBV19
j_gene: TRBJ2-7
abundance: .
CDR3aa: CASSARGRGQGDEQYF
CDR3nt: TGTGCCAGTAGTGCGAGGGGCCGGGGACAGGGCGACGAGCAGTACTTC

d_gene: .
v_gene: TRBV3-1/TRBV3-2
j_gene: TRBJ2-1
abundance: .
CDR3aa: CASSYTYNEQFF
CDR3nt: TGTGCCAGCTCTTATACGTACAATGAGCAGTTCTTC

d_gene: .
v_gene: TRBV7-8
j_gene: TRBJ1-1
abundance: .
CDR3aa: CASSLFLWETEAFF
CDR3nt: TGTGCCAGCAGCTTGTTCCTATGGGAGACTGAAGCTTTCTTT

d_gene: .
v_gene: TRBV5-1
j_gene: TRBJ2-7
abundance: .
CDR3aa: CASSLDAAQDYEQYF
CDR3nt: TGCGCCAGCAGCTTGGATGCCGCCCAGGACTACGAGCAGTACTTC

d_gene: .
v_gene: TRBV12-3/TRBV12-4
j_gene: TRBJ1-5
abundance: .
CDR3aa: CASSTDRHQPQHF
CDR3nt: TGTGCCAGCAGTACCGACAGGCATCAGCCCCAGCATTTT

d_gene: .
v_gene: TRBV7-2
j_gene: TRBJ2-1
abundance: few
CDR3aa: CASSPSVNEQFF
CDR3nt: TGTGCCAGCAGCCCTAGTGTCAATGAGCAGTTCTTC

d_gene: .
v_gene: TRBV6-1
j_gene: TRBJ2-3
abundance: once
CDR3aa: CASSEESRPTDTQYF
CDR3nt: TGTGCCAGCAGTGAAGAGTCCAGACCCACAGATACGCAGTATTTT

d_gene: .
v_gene: TRBV5-4
j_gene: TRBJ1-1
abundance: few
CDR3aa: CASSSGSRSNTEAFF
CDR3nt: TGTGCCAGCAGCTCCGGTTCAAGAAGTAACACTGAAGCTTTCTTT

d_gene: TRBD2
v_gene: TRBV4-2
j_gene: TRBJ2-3
abundance: .
CDR3aa: CASSQAGRGTDTQYF
CDR3nt: TGTGCCAGCAGCCAAGCGGGGAGGGGCACAGATACGCAGTATTTT

d_gene: .
v_gene: TRBV7-9
j_gene: TRBJ2-2
abundance: .
CDR3aa: CASSYKSTGELFF
CDR3nt: TGTGCCAGCAGTTACAAATCAACCGGGGAGCTGTTTTTT

d_gene: TRBD1
v_gene: TRBV4-3
j_gene: TRBJ2-7
abundance: few
CDR3aa: CASSPEVQGSRYEQYF
CDR3nt: TGCGCCAGCAGCCCAGAAGTACAGGGGAGTAGGTACGAGCAGTACTTC

d_gene: .
v_gene: TRBV2
j_gene: TRBJ1-1
abundance: .
CDR3aa: CASTLRGEAFF
CDR3nt: TGTGCCAGCACGCTCCGGGGGGAAGCTTTCTTT

d_gene: TRBD1
v_gene: TRBV7-8
j_gene: TRBJ1-2
abundance: .
CDR3aa: CASSPSLPGQGGHGYTF
CDR3nt: TGTGCCAGCAGCCCATCCTTGCCGGGACAGGGGGGGCATGGCTACACCTTC

d_gene: .
v_gene: TRBV5-5
j_gene: TRBJ2-2
abundance: .
CDR3aa: CASSLSWGSSGELFF
CDR3nt: TGTGCCAGCAGCTTGTCGTGGGGAAGTAGCGGGGAGCTGTTTTTT

d_gene: .
v_gene: TRBV5-1
j_gene: TRBJ2-5
abundance: .
CDR3aa: CASSLAGLVETQYF
CDR3nt: TGCGCCAGCAGCTTGGCCGGTCTAGTTGAGACCCAGTACTTC

d_gene: .
v_gene: TRBV4-3
j_gene: TRBJ1-3
abundance: .
CDR3aa: CASSQGSLSGNTIYF
CDR3nt: TGCGCCAGCAGCCAAGGGTCCCTCTCTGGAAACACCATATATTTT

d_gene: .
v_gene: TRBV12-3/TRBV12-4
j_gene: TRBJ1-2
abundance: .
CDR3aa: CASTLDPSWGYTF
CDR3nt: TGTGCCAGCACCCTTGACCCATCCTGGGGCTACACCTTC

d_gene: .
v_gene: TRBV9
j_gene: TRBJ2-5
abundance: .
CDR3aa: CASSLQGARGRETQYF
CDR3nt: TGTGCCAGCAGCCTCCAGGGTGCCCGCGGTCGGGAGACCCAGTACTTC

d_gene: .
v_gene: TRBV30
j_gene: TRBJ1-6
abundance: .
CDR3aa: CAWRRDSSSYNSPLHF
CDR3nt: TGTGCCTGGAGACGGGACTCAAGCTCCTATAATTCACCCCTCCACTTT

d_gene: TRBD2
v_gene: TRBV11-1
j_gene: TRBJ2-1
abundance: .
CDR3aa: CASSPELAGLTNEQFF
CDR3nt: TGTGCCAGCAGCCCCGAACTAGCGGGGTTAACAAATGAGCAGTTCTTC

d_gene: .
v_gene: TRBV12-3/TRBV12-4
j_gene: TRBJ1-1
abundance: once
CDR3aa: CASSLATGRAFF
CDR3nt: TGTGCCAGCAGTTTAGCTACAGGGAGGGCTTTCTTT

d_gene: .
v_gene: TRBV10-3
j_gene: TRBJ2-3
abundance: .
CDR3aa: CAISERGPITDTQYF
CDR3nt: TGTGCCATCAGTGAGAGGGGACCGATCACAGATACGCAGTATTTT

d_gene: TRBD2
v_gene: TRBV4-1
j_gene: TRBJ2-2
abundance: .
CDR3aa: CASGLAGGPHTGELFF
CDR3nt: TGCGCCAGCGGGCTAGCGGGAGGGCCCCACACCGGGGAGCTGTTTTTT

d_gene: .
v_gene: TRBV5-1
j_gene: TRBJ2-7
abundance: once
CDR3aa: CASSLDRDLNEQYF
CDR3nt: TGCGCCAGCAGCTTGGACAGGGATCTCAACGAGCAGTACTTC

d_gene: .
v_gene: TRBV29-1
j_gene: TRBJ2-2
abundance: .
CDR3aa: CSVGGPPNTGELFF
CDR3nt: TGCAGCGTTGGAGGCCCCCCGAACACCGGGGAGCTGTTTTTT

d_gene: .
v_gene: TRBV9
j_gene: TRBJ1-2
abundance: .
CDR3aa: CASSVYGRHYGYTF
CDR3nt: TGTGCCAGCAGCGTATACGGGAGACACTATGGCTACACCTTC

d_gene: TRBD1
v_gene: TRBV29-1
j_gene: TRBJ1-2
abundance: .
CDR3aa: CSVEYRQGADGYTF
CDR3nt: TGCAGCGTTGAATATCGACAGGGGGCGGATGGCTACACCTTC